This TCR beta chain is drawn from a study of T-cell memory formation after mild COVID-19. V was clipped by 0 bases and J by 4 bases, with 6 bases between them. The CDR3 spans 13 residues. Germline V gene lookup returns CDR1 GTSNPN and CDR2 SVGIG (reference sequence). This clonotype was observed a few times. TCRdb used MiXCR to reprocess the 5' RACE reads, holding one entry per CDR3 protein. The sample consists of about 200,000 distinct CDR3 sequences, around 16% of them appearing once. This rearrangement joins TRBV30 to TRBJ1-4; D is undetermined. The sample comprised PBMCs or a T cell subset sorted from them (not recorded which). The receptor was derived from an adult woman who had mild COVID-19 (a few samples of this study predate the infection). Cell type and time point are not known. The CDR3, as DNA: TGTGCCTGGAGTGTCGGGGTTAATGAAAAACTGTTTTTT. This translates into CAWSVGVNEKLFF.